The 11 T cell receptor beta chains below come from one sample, sequenced in a study of blood T cell repertoires in COVID-19. Method: immunoSEQ multiplex PCR; TCRdb's copy keeps in-frame clones and lacks some. Altogether around 140,000 clones are present, 80% to 90% being singletons, with the ten largest covering about 2.5%. The sample consisted of peripheral blood. These TCRs come from a man in his fifties or sixties with active COVID-19.

CDR3 coding DNA: TGTGCCAGCAGCCTCAGCGGGGGGGCCATTCCGCAGTATTTT. Its protein product is CASSLSGGAIPQYF. The chain has TRBV3-1 (or the pseudogene TRBV3-2) and TRBJ2-3; 10 bases map to TRBD2. Germline CDR1 reads LGHDT; CDR2 reads YNNKEL (reference sequence). CDR3 length: 14 amino acids. V lost 4 bases to trimming and J lost 10 bases; unmatched junction nucleotides: 8.

This clone is a singleton in its sample. Other DNA variants within this sample encode the same CDR3. The V and J genes are TRBV3-1 (or the pseudogene TRBV3-2) and TRBJ1-1, with D unclear. This CDR3 is 13 amino acids long. With 6 bases removed from V and 8 bases from J, the gap between germline ends came to 16 bases. Germline V gene lookup returns CDR1 LGHDT and CDR2 YNNKEL (reference sequence). CDR3 sequence: CASRRAGEAEAFF. The CDR3 DNA is TGTGCCAGCAGGCGAGCCGGGGAGGCCGAAGCTTTCTTT.

This chain joins TRBV7-9 and TRBJ2-1; 13 bases agree with TRBD2. Germline CDR1 SEHNR, CDR2 FQNEAQ (reference sequence). This CDR3 has 14 amino acids. V trimming: 11 bases; J trimming: 4 bases; junction bases outside the gene matches: 5. CDR3 coding DNA: TGTGCCGGGGGGACTAGCGGGGTTTACAATGAGCAGTTCTTC. It encodes CAGGTSGVYNEQFF.

This chain connects TRBV15 to TRBJ2-1; TRBD2 matches at 7 bases. Germline CDR1 reads LNHNV; CDR2 reads YYDKDF (reference sequence). After removal of 1 base from V and 5 bases from J, the junction contained 8 bases not matched to a gene. CDR3 length: 16 residues. The CDR3: CATSRVGGDGNNEQFF. The CDR3 nucleotides read TGTGCCACCAGCAGAGTTGGGGGGGACGGGAACAATGAGCAGTTCTTC. Supplemented by reference TRBV15 and TRBJ2-1, the full variable domain reads DAMVIQNPRYQVTQFGKPVTLSCSQTLNHNVMYWYQQKSSQAPKLLFHYYDKDFNNEADTPDNFQSRRPNTSFCFLDIRSPGLGDTAMYLCATSRVGGDGNNEQFFGPGTRLTVL.

This clone showed up just once. The chain couples TRBV5-1 to TRBJ1-6; 7 bases map to TRBD1. J was trimmed by 7 bases and V by 0 bases; bases with no gene match: 7. There are 16 residues in the CDR3. Germline values: CDR1 SGHRS, CDR2 YFSETQ. The CDR3 DNA is TGCGCCAGCAGCTTGGAGGGGACAGACGTGAATTCACCCCTCCACTTT. It codes for CASSLEGTDVNSPLHF.

CDR3 in amino acids: CASSLQTGGVSYGYTF. The CDR3 DNA follows: TGTGCCAGCAGCTTGCAGACAGGGGGCGTCAGCTATGGCTACACCTTC. This chain uses TRBV7-2 with TRBJ1-2; 10 bases fit TRBD1. CDR3 size: 16 residues. Germline CDR1 reads SGHTA; CDR2 reads FQGNSA. V trimming: 3 bases; J trimming: 4 bases; junction bases outside the gene matches: 8.

This clone showed up just once. The CDR3 sequence: CASSYPKAGTDTQYF. The DNA for the CDR3 is TGTGCCAGTAGTTACCCCAAAGCGGGCACAGATACGCAGTATTTT. The rearrangement joins TRBV19 to TRBJ2-3; TRBD2 is a possible D gene (5 bases). This CDR3 is built from 15 residues. V lost 5 bases to trimming and J lost 1 base, with 13 bases between them. The germline gives CDR1 LNHDA, CDR2 SQIVND (reference sequence).

The V and J genes are TRBV28 and TRBJ1-4; maybe TRBD1 (6 bases). Trimming took 3 bases from V and 6 from J, leaving 11 bases between them. Germline lookup yields CDR1 MDHEN and CDR2 SYDVKM. The CDR3 is 14 amino acids. The DNA of the CDR3 is TGTGCCAGCAGTTTGGACAGCCCGCATGAAAAACTGTTTTTT. Its translation is CASSLDSPHEKLFF.

The chain carries TRBV7-9 and TRBJ2-1; TRBD1 matches 10 bases. The V and J ends lost 1 base and 7 bases, in that order; junction bases with no gene match: 10. This CDR3 contains 17 residues. The V gene's germline CDR1 is SEHNR and CDR2 FQNEAQ (reference sequence). The CDR3 DNA is TGTGCCAGCAGCTTAGAGCGCTGGGACAGGGGAGGGAATGAGCAGTTCTTC. As protein: CASSLERWDRGGNEQFF.

The chain recombines TRBV6-2 or TRBV6-3 with TRBJ2-4, with D possibly being TRBD1 (6 bases). The CDR3 is 16 residues long. Deletions cut 7 bases from V and 9 bases from J, with 25 bases between. Germline values: CDR1 MNHEY, CDR2 SVGEGT. CDR3 DNA: TGTGCCAGCACCCCTTCGTGGTGGGGGCCTGGTTGCATTCAGTACTTC. Its translation is CASTPSWWGPGCIQYF.

CDR3 sequence reads: CASSQGAETQYF. The CDR3 DNA reads as TGTGCCAGCAGTCAGGGGGCGGAGACCCAGTACTTC. The chain joins TRBV7-6 to TRBJ2-5; TRBD1 matches at 8 bases. V lost 6 bases, J lost 5 bases, and 2 bases stayed unmatched. Germline CDR1 and CDR2: SGHVS and FNYEAQ. This CDR3 is built from 12 residues.